This T cell receptor (beta chain) was profiled in a study of blood T cell repertoires in COVID-19. About the research overall: Sources were T cells, B-cell-depleted T cells, or PBMCs; the material itself was cDNA or gDNA.

The CDR3 contains 17 residues. Authors' processing steps: Researchers report that nucleated cell counts were estimated from reference gene primer amplification. TCRdb's copy holds only in-frame clones and misses some; the assay was immunoSEQ multiplex PCR. That table is the source of V, J and clone size, and D and trimming were worked out from the DNA. The sample yields a few hundred thousand clones, approximately 87% seen once. The source is a human donor in a cohort sampled during active COVID-19. The specimen was peripheral blood. V and J are TRBV21-1 and TRBJ2-3; the table's D call of TRBD2 was not tested on the DNA. TRBV21-1 is a pseudogene locus. This CDR3 reads CASSKAENGMSTDTQYF. In nucleotides, the CDR3 is TGTGCCAGCAGCAAGGCGGAAAACGGGATGAGCACAGATACGCAGTATTTT.